This T cell receptor beta chain was captured in a study of naive CD8 T cells in extremely preterm neonates. Adult controls were healthy nonsmokers aged about 20-55 years, median about 39 years. Study observations and caveats: CDR3 nucleotide sharing was approximately 2.9% in preterm, 0.4% to 0.45% term, around 0.027% children, about 0.01% adults.

Profiling relied on immunoSEQ multiplex PCR, and the TCRdb table lists in-frame clones only, not all of them. The sample includes 4,500 to 6,500 clones, 95% to 98% of them seen just once. From germline, CDR1 is SQVTM and CDR2 ANQGSEA. The CDR3 sequence is 14 residues long. V shed 0 bases, J shed 3 bases, and the junction held 2 bases outside the gene matches. Notes on this clone: Its target is not known.

This receptor was obtained from a human donor in good health. The sequenced sample consisted of naive CD8+ T cells from blood. This sequence joins TRBV29-1 and TRBJ2-1, with 7 bases matching TRBD1. DNA for the CDR3: TGCAGCGTTGAAGATCAGGGGGACTACAATGAGCAGTTCTTC. Translation: CSVEDQGDYNEQFF.